The rows below give T cell receptor beta chains drawn from one sample of a study of blood T cell repertoires in COVID-19. Generated by immunoSEQ multiplex PCR, the TCRdb table keeps only in-frame clones and is missing some. The sample has tens of thousands of clones, roughly 88% seen once. Sequences were obtained from peripheral blood. The receptors here all came from a woman aged 60-75 years with acute or convalescent COVID-19. CDR3s leave out the opening cysteine and the closing phenylalanine or tryptophan. A D gene is named only where the DNA matches it firmly. Only part of the rows carry a size: once, few, many, or a class if the clone is expanded.

j_call,d_call,v_call,clone_size,cdr3_aa
TRBJ2-5,TRBD1,TRBV27,-,ASSSGQRETQY
TRBJ1-2,-,TRBV3-1/TRBV3-2,-,ASSQEPRGYGYT
TRBJ1-2,TRBD1,TRBV5-4,-,ASSRTGQIVGGYT
TRBJ1-2,-,TRBV12-5,few,ASGLVLIPGHSYGYT
TRBJ1-5,TRBD1,TRBV15,-,ATSAGQDSNQPQH
TRBJ2-3,TRBD2,TRBV6-6,-,ASSVGGSTDTQY
TRBJ1-2,-,TRBV18,-,ASSQSGNYGYT
TRBJ1-1,TRBD1,TRBV6-2/TRBV6-3,once,ASSYSRQGAKGTEAF
TRBJ2-5,-,TRBV7-2,-,ASSLDRGGQETQY
TRBJ1-3,-,TRBV12-3/TRBV12-4,-,ASSPWGGVIY
TRBJ2-3,-,TRBV7-9,-,ASSLGSGADTQY
TRBJ1-6,TRBD1,TRBV18,-,ASSPVGQGNSPLH
TRBJ2-1,-,TRBV5-5,-,ASSPGGSSYNEQF
TRBJ1-1,-,TRBV7-9,-,ASSSDGDTEAF
TRBJ1-3,TRBD1,TRBV25-1,-,ASSWDRGRGNTIY
TRBJ1-2,-,TRBV29-1,-,SVESFMAGSNYGYT
TRBJ2-1,-,TRBV9,-,ASSASGESSYNEQF
TRBJ2-5,-,TRBV7-9,-,ASSLNGQGQETQY
TRBJ2-2,-,TRBV7-3,once,ASSLSSENTGELF
TRBJ1-2,-,TRBV12-3/TRBV12-4,-,ASSLGPGDGYT
TRBJ2-5,-,TRBV3-1/TRBV3-2,-,ASSPGTQETQY
TRBJ2-2,-,TRBV6-5,once,ASDRDTTNTGELF
TRBJ1-1,-,TRBV5-1,-,ASSLATGTTEAF
TRBJ1-4,-,TRBV10-3,once,AISGGGTEKLF
TRBJ2-6,TRBD1,TRBV15,-,ATSRTGSGANVLT
TRBJ2-6,TRBD1,TRBV18,-,ASSTGGSGANVLT
TRBJ1-3,-,TRBV4-2,-,ASSPRTQTGRISGNTIY
TRBJ2-5,-,TRBV7-9,-,ASSPPTESETQY
TRBJ1-3,-,TRBV7-9,-,ASSPGYGNTIY
TRBJ2-3,TRBD2,TRBV27,once,ASSPPSGGPSTDTQY
TRBJ2-4,-,TRBV5-4,-,ASSEQGKNIQY
TRBJ1-1,TRBD1,TRBV27,-,ASNRQGLNTEAF
TRBJ1-5,-,TRBV11-2,-,ASSESRTGNSNQPQH
TRBJ2-3,TRBD1,TRBV6-1,-,ASSEDRDRFTDTQY
TRBJ2-1,TRBD1,TRBV5-8,-,ASSSISGGSRLNEQF
TRBJ1-4,-,TRBV6-1,few,ASSEQGATNEKLF
TRBJ1-6,-,TRBV25-1,-,ASSLAQGRSPLH
TRBJ1-5,-,TRBV6-5,-,ASSRGTNQPQH
TRBJ1-2,-,TRBV9,-,ASSVGYWAYGYT
TRBJ1-1,-,TRBV6-1,-,ASTRRVENTEAF
TRBJ2-1,TRBD2,TRBV19,-,ASSIELAGWDEQF
TRBJ2-3,-,TRBV18,-,ASSPGDTQY
TRBJ2-1,-,TRBV5-1,-,ASSSPKGLLSEQF
TRBJ1-5,-,TRBV6-5,-,ASSYTGEASQPQH
TRBJ2-3,-,TRBV2,-,ASRGSGTDTQY
TRBJ2-5,TRBD1,TRBV5-4,-,ASSLVSGGAETQY
TRBJ1-4,TRBD1,TRBV10-2,few,ASSMTGGAEKLF
TRBJ1-5,TRBD1,TRBV19,-,ATGQVSYSNQPQH
TRBJ1-2,TRBD1,TRBV7-9,-,ASSSTRNAADRDYGYT
TRBJ2-3,TRBD1,TRBV15,-,ATSTLPGQGAGDTQY
TRBJ1-1,-,TRBV7-9,-,ASSLVSVNTEAF
TRBJ2-3,-,TRBV29-1,-,SGQGGEGTQY
TRBJ1-2,-,TRBV6-1,-,ASSEGLDSLTNYGYT
TRBJ1-2,-,TRBV20-1,-,SASFSRDTAYGYT
TRBJ2-5,-,TRBV15,-,ATSDGDTTQETQY
TRBJ1-5,TRBD1,TRBV28,-,ASSLRQGFNQPQH
TRBJ1-4,TRBD1,TRBV9,-,ASSGSGTGKEKLF
TRBJ2-5,TRBD1,TRBV19,-,ASSIRTGGRETQY
TRBJ2-5,TRBD2,TRBV18,-,ASSSGLAGWQETQY